This T cell receptor (beta chain) was identified in a study of T cell repertoires in cytomegalovirus infection. Study context: Based on public TCR beta signatures, there were indications of CMV infection and of a matching HLA type. Study-wide points: It was HLA-C-restricted CMV-specific TCR beta clonotypes that dominated the response ex vivo. Accumulated public TCR beta family frequency recognized individuals carrying CMV together with the relevant HLA.

TCRdb passed the reads through MiXCR, listing each CDR3 protein once. The profile covers fewer than 200,000 distinct CDR3 sequences, with roughly 9% appearing a single time and about 4.6% taken by the ten largest. V shed 3 bases, J shed 1 base, and the junction held 16 bases outside the gene matches. Per germline, CDR1 SGHVS and CDR2 FQNEAQ. The CDR3 is 19 amino acids. This clonotype was recorded at least ten times. Its antigen remains unidentified. Sequencing was carried out using PBMCs. The chain couples TRBV7-8 to TRBJ2-7; 9 nucleotides agree with TRBD2. The receptor was derived from a human donor in good health (CMV status not recorded). Some clones in this sample may be carry-over from other donors' samples. The CDR3 DNA sequence: TGTGCCAGCAGCTTTCGAGGCTCTAGCGGGAACTTTAGGTCCTACGAGCAGTACTTC. Translation gives CASSFRGSSGNFRSYEQYF.